This TCR beta chain derives from a study of T cells in Graves' hyperthyroidism and ophthalmopathy. At the level of the study: Blood from the periphery was taken at initial diagnosis, before any treatment.

This clonotype was detected ten times or more. Its cognate antigen is unknown. TCR beta CDR3 region amplification was performed from RNA transcripts. The HTBI primer set was used in a first-round RT-PCR of the TCR CDR3. TCRdb reanalysed the multiplex PCR reads using MiXCR and keeps one entry per CDR3 protein. The data contain nearly 250,000 distinct CDR3 sequences, about 25% of them singletons. In making diagnoses, clinical symptoms, serum thyroxine and TRAb, thyroid ultrasound and orbital computed tomography were all used. Whole-study findings and limits: Most expanded thyroid clonotypes above 0.001 recurred in blood. Onset of ophthalmopathy came a median approximately 6.5 months after the model predicted it.

The CDR3 consists of 15 residues. V was clipped by 1 base and J by 1 base, with 9 bases between them. Germline assignment: CDR1 SGHRS and CDR2 YFSETQ. Sequences were obtained from blood. The chain has TRBV5-1 and TRBJ2-1; D uncertain. The clonotype originates from a woman in her thirties or forties with Graves' ophthalmopathy. The CDR3 region is CASSLSQQSYNEQFF. In nucleotides, the CDR3 is TGCGCCAGCAGCTTGAGTCAGCAATCCTACAATGAGCAGTTCTTC.